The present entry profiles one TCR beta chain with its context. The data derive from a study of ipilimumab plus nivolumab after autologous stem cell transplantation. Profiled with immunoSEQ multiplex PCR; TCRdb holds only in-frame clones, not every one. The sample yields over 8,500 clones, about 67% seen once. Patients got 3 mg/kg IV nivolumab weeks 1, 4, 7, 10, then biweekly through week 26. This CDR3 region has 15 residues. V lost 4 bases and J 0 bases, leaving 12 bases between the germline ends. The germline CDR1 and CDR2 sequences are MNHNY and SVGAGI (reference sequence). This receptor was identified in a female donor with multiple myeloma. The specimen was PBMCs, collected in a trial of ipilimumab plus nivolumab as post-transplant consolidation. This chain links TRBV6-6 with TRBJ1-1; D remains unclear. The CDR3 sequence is CASSFPGRLNTEAFF. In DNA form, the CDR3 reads TGTGCCAGCAGTTTCCCCGGACGGTTGAACACTGAAGCTTTCTTT.